This TCR beta chain was observed in a study of T-cell memory formation after mild COVID-19. Study conclusions and caveats: Memory sampled before infection contained some responding clones, suggesting cross-reactive memory joined.

TCRdb recomputed calls from the 5' RACE reads with MiXCR, one row per CDR3 protein. The table records around 300,000 distinct CDR3 sequences, roughly an eighth of them present only once. In its sample, this clonotype was seen many times. Its specificity is not known. CDR3 size: 15 residues. CDR1 is MNHEY, CDR2 SMNVEV, per germline (reference sequence). J gave up 4 bases and V 3 bases, and 7 bases lay outside the gene matches. The specimen sequenced was PBMCs or a T cell subset sorted from them (not recorded which). This receptor was obtained from a man in his late teens or twenties who had mild COVID-19 (a few samples of this study predate the infection). Cell type and time point are not known. This chain links TRBV27 with TRBJ2-3; 7 bases are a match to TRBD2. The CDR3 sequence: CASSFGGKPPDTQYF. The CDR3 DNA reads as TGTGCCAGCAGTTTCGGGGGGAAGCCCCCAGATACGCAGTATTTT.